This T cell receptor beta chain was profiled in a study of shared T cell receptors in the human thymus (dated by TCRdb to the early 2020s). For the wider study: The study examined how self-reactive, shared T-cell receptor alpha chains are generated in the human thymus.

The count of this clone is one. Its antigen is currently not known. Base qualities were left out, and no much larger clone turns up one base away. Preparation of the library involved the immunoSEQ multiplex PCR assay. As stored in TCRdb, this immuneACCESS dataset retains in-frame rearrangements with V and J assigned. A fraction of the clones does not appear; measured against another copy, unresolved V genes explain less than half of the discrepancy, and the remainder lacks a known reason. In this sample the table shows approximately 580,000 clones, approximately 80% of which occur a single time. About 0.014% of the sample rests with the top ten. The same sample was also used in a study of human thymus T cells. The other study reports the following: Immunologically healthy infants undergoing open corrective cardiac surgery for congenital heart defects in Finland were used as donors. The thymus tissue came from surgical resects taken out during corrective cardiac surgery. Both the thymic and the peripheral blood repertoires appeared to show biased V and J gene segment usage. The related research reported highly overlapping thymic TCR repertoires among unrelated individuals. The study used 7 or 8 infant thymus samples plus four related peripheral blood samples to characterize TCR alpha and beta repertoires. Donor ages ranging from about 6 to 250 days were recorded, and more than 5 male and two female infants were included in the cohort. Thymocytes were released mechanically from tissue and stored at -70 °C as pellets of about 9-32 million cells. Genomic DNA was extracted from frozen cell pellets with a QIAsymphony instrument. TCRB and TCRAD loci were amplified from a standardized quantity of quality-controlled genomic DNA using the immunoSEQ multiplex PCR assay. The amplicons covered the V(D)J region and were long enough to include the CDR3 and to identify the V and J genes. Amplicon sequencing was performed on an Illumina platform through the commercial immunoSEQ service. Primer bias and sequencing errors were corrected as previously described, and TCRAD and TCRB were defined on the basis of the IMGT database. immunoSEQ Analyzer 3.0 and VDJTools were used for repertoire analysis, which covered basic statistics, V/J segment usage, diversity estimates, rarefaction and pairwise overlap. To estimate diversity, the Chao1, ChaoE, Efron-Thisted, Shannon and inverse Simpson indices were applied, and diversity was also estimated on datasets down-sampled to the smallest sample. Repertoire overlap was determined by strict matching of CDR3 nucleotide sequence, V gene and J gene, and Jaccard-based multidimensional scaling clustering was applied. Thymus samples yielded on average roughly 840,000 unique TCRB clonotypes, compared with around 84,000 from blood samples.

Sequenced input: thymocytes. The TCR sequence derives from a boy in the first two years of life with a congenital heart defect. Donor details come from another sample of the same person, matched by shared clones.

The CDR3 in this case is CASSLRGGRETQYF. The nucleotide sequence reads TGTGCCAGCAGTCTCCGGGGGGGGCGAGAGACCCAGTACTTC. This chain is built from TRBV6-5 and TRBJ2-5; TRBD2 aligns with 8 central bases. For CDR1 and CDR2, the germline V gene lists MNHEY and SVGAGI. From the cysteine up to the phenylalanine, the CDR3 has a length of 14 residues. Only the CDR3 region is kept as DNA, spanning 42 bases read in frame from base 1. Ends trimmed: V by 5 bases, J by 4 bases; bases unmatched to a gene: 6.